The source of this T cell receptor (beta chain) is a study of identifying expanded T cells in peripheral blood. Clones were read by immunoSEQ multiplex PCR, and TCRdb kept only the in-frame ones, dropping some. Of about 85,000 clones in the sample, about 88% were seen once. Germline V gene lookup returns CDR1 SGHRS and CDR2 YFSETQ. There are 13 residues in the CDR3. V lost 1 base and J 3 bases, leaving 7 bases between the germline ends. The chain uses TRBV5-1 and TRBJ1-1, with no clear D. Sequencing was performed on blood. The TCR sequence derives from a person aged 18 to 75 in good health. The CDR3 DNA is TGCGCCAGCAGCTTGATTCGGGACACTGAAGCTTTCTTT. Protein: CASSLIRDTEAFF.